The 16 T cell receptor beta chains below come from one sample, sequenced in a study of blood T cell repertoires in COVID-19. Produced via immunoSEQ multiplex PCR; TCRdb's table is partial and in-frame only. Here the sample spans almost 300,000 clones, roughly 90% being singletons. What was sequenced was peripheral blood. These receptors all stem from a young woman with COVID-19, enrolled during active disease.

The chain uses TRBV5-4 and TRBJ2-1, with TRBD2 matching 9 bases. V lost 2 bases to trimming and J lost 2 bases; unmatched junction nucleotides: 11. The CDR3 consists of 18 residues. Germline-derived CDR1 and CDR2 are SGHNT and YYREEE (reference sequence). The CDR3 loop is CASSLRRGGPEAYNEQFF. The CDR3 coding sequence is TGTGCCAGCAGCTTAAGGCGGGGGGGCCCTGAGGCCTACAATGAGCAGTTCTTC.

The chain employs TRBV4-1 and TRBJ1-2; D is ambiguous. Germline lookup yields CDR1 MGHRA and CDR2 YSYEKL. Trimming took 0 bases from V and 6 from J, leaving 14 bases between them. The CDR3 loop spans 15 amino acids. CDR3 nucleotides: TGCGCCAGCAGCCAAGACCTACACGGAGCGCATGGCTACACCTTC. Residues: CASSQDLHGAHGYTF.

This rearrangement joins TRBV4-2 to TRBJ1-1; D might be TRBD1 (6 bases). CDR3 length: 16 amino acids. Germline V gives CDR1 LGHNA, CDR2 YNFKEQ. V was pared by 0 bases and J by 1 base, with 12 bases between. This CDR3 reads CASSQDDPGENTEAFF. The CDR3 DNA sequence: TGTGCCAGCAGCCAAGACGATCCAGGGGAGAACACTGAAGCTTTCTTT.

The rearrangement links TRBV5-1 to TRBJ2-5; no firm D call. The germline gives CDR1 SGHRS, CDR2 YFSETQ. The CDR3 extends over 13 amino acids. Between the trimmed V and J ends, which lost 4 bases and 6 bases, there was a span of 13 bases. The CDR3 loop is CASSTDPNQTQYF. CDR3 DNA sequence: TGCGCCAGCAGCACAGACCCAAACCAGACCCAGTACTTC.

V and J are TRBV13 and TRBJ2-7, with 8 bases matching TRBD1. This CDR3 comprises 15 residues. The germline gives CDR1 PRHDT, CDR2 FYEKMQ (reference sequence). Germline trimming cut 0 bases from V and 4 bases from J; bases unmatched to any gene: 5. The CDR3 reads CASSLGTRQGYEQYF. DNA for the CDR3: TGTGCCAGCAGCTTAGGCACGCGACAGGGGTACGAGCAGTACTTC.

The chain couples TRBV4-1 to TRBJ1-5; unclear D gene. Germline CDR1 and CDR2: MGHRA and YSYEKL. The ends were cut back, 1 base at V and 9 bases at J, with 16 bases in the middle. The length of the CDR3 is 15 residues. CDR3 loop: CASSQGGGLEGPQHF. CDR3 coding DNA: TGCGCCAGCAGCCAAGGGGGAGGGCTAGAGGGGCCCCAGCATTTT.

The chain is built from TRBV6-2 or TRBV6-3 and TRBJ1-1; TRBD1 aligns across 8 bases. V was pared by 6 bases and J by 5 bases, with 8 bases of the junction left unmatched. This CDR3 has 14 amino acids. Germline CDR1 and CDR2: MNHEY and SVGEGT. The CDR3 here is CASSRTGIRTEAFF. DNA of the CDR3: TGTGCCAGCAGCAGGACAGGGATCAGGACTGAAGCTTTCTTT.

About this clone: At the DNA level, this CDR3 is encoded by other sequences in the same sample as well. CDR3 loop: CASSIGGNQPQHF. The CDR3, as DNA: TGTGCCAGTAGTATTGGAGGGAATCAGCCCCAGCATTTT. The chain has TRBV19 and TRBJ1-5; D remains ambiguous. Per the germline V gene, CDR1 is LNHDA and CDR2 is SQIVND (reference sequence). The CDR3 has 13 amino acids. V was shortened by 3 bases and J by 4 bases, with 7 bases between the two germline ends. Full variable domain (outside the CDR3, taken from reference TRBV19 and TRBJ1-5): DGGITQSPKYLFRKEGQNVTLSCEQNLNHDAMYWYRQDPGQGLRLIYYSQIVNDFQKGDIAEGYSVSREKKESFPLTVTSAQKNPTAFYLCASSIGGNQPQHFGDGTRLSIL.

The chain combines TRBV6-5 with TRBJ2-1, with unresolved D. Germline lookup yields CDR1 MNHEY and CDR2 SVGAGI. Trimming removed 4 bases from V and 2 bases from J, with 3 bases in between. The CDR3 contains 12 residues. CDR3 loop: CASSSTYNEQFF. The CDR3 coding sequence is TGTGCCAGCAGTTCAACCTACAATGAGCAGTTCTTC.

The chain combines TRBV12-5 with TRBJ2-1; TRBD1 matches at 8 bases. The CDR3 has 15 residues. With 2 bases clipped from V and 8 bases from J, the junction kept 8 bases outside the gene matches. The germline gives CDR1 LGHNT, CDR2 FRNRAP. DNA for the CDR3: TGTGCTAGTGGTTTGCTGGCAGGGGGCGAGGATGAGCAGTTCTTC. It yields the protein CASGLLAGGEDEQFF.

The J gene is TRBJ2-6, the V gene TRBV7-9, with 7 nucleotides matching TRBD1. CDR1 and CDR2 (germline): SEHNR, FQNEAQ (reference sequence). CDR3 length: 19 residues. V was pared by 5 bases and J by 0 bases, with 13 bases of the junction left unmatched. This CDR3 is CASSSPLPGQSSGANVLTF. DNA for the CDR3: TGTGCCAGCAGCAGTCCTCTACCGGGACAGAGCTCTGGGGCCAACGTCCTGACTTTC.

This chain joins TRBV6-5 and TRBJ2-1; no clear D. The CDR3 is 14 amino acids. Germline CDR1 reads MNHEY; CDR2 reads SVGAGI. Trimming took 7 bases from V and 2 from J, leaving 12 bases between them. CDR3 bases: TGTGCCAGCATCAACTACCACACCTACAATGAGCAGTTCTTC. Translated, it gives CASINYHTYNEQFF.

This chain links TRBV25-1 with TRBJ1-4, with D unclear. From germline, CDR1 is MGHDK and CDR2 SYGVNS. This CDR3 has 14 amino acids. Trimming shortened V by 6 bases and J by 2 bases, and 10 bases separated the two germline ends. CDR3 amino acids: CASSSTATNEKLFF. The CDR3 DNA reads TGTGCCAGCAGCAGTACAGCCACTAATGAAAAACTGTTTTTT.

Notes on this clone: Compared with germline, one end of the junction differs, possibly owing to a read error. The gene calls are TRBV15 and TRBJ1-2; D remains ambiguous. The CDR3 contains 17 residues. Germline V gene data show CDR1 as LNHNV and CDR2 as YYDKDF (reference sequence). In DNA form, the CDR3 reads TGTGCCACCAGCGGAGACTTTTTGAAGTTAGCTAACTATGGCTACACCTTC. Its protein is CATSGDFLKLANYGYTF. The entire variable domain, with the rest obtained from reference TRBV15 and TRBJ1-2, is as follows: DAMVIQNPRYQVTQFGKPVTLSCSQTLNHNVMYWYQQKSSQAPKLLFHYYDKDFNNEADTPDNFQSRRPNTSFCFLDIRSPGLGDTAMYLCATSGDFLKLANYGYTFGSGTRLTVV.

V and J are TRBV19 and TRBJ1-5; TRBD1 is a possible D gene (6 bases). The CDR3 covers 21 residues. V was cut by 0 bases and J by 0 bases, with 24 bases left in between. In germline, CDR1 is LNHDA, CDR2 SQIVND (reference sequence). The CDR3 protein is CASSIERGQVSRGYSNQPQHF. The CDR3 region has the DNA TGTGCCAGTAGTATAGAGAGGGGCCAGGTGTCAAGGGGGTATAGCAATCAGCCCCAGCATTTT.

The sample holds one count of this clone. The CDR3 DNA sequence: TGTGCCAGCCGTGGGAGGAACGAGCAGTACTTC. Amino acids: CASRGRNEQYF. The genes are TRBV5-8 and TRBJ2-7; tentatively, D is TRBD2 (6 bases). This CDR3 has 11 residues. Germline V CDR1 and CDR2: SGHTS, YDEGEE. V was trimmed by 7 bases and J by 5 bases, leaving 10 bases between them.